This TCR beta chain appears in the sequencing data of a study of spatial heterogeneity in lung cancer. Turning to the study itself: Where they were available, follow-up PBMC samples were sequenced, at a median of about 2 years after resection. General study points: Ubiquitous expanded tumor TCRs were seen in blood more at resection than at follow-up.

Time point denoted: blood at routine non-recurrence follow-up after resection. This clonotype was seen ten or more times. Its antigen is not known. The CDR3 sequence is 16 residues long. The V and J ends lost 4 bases and 2 bases, in that order; junction bases with no gene match: 8. Germline V gene sequence: CDR1 MNHNS, CDR2 SASEGT. Every cDNA TCR molecule received its own unique molecular identifier. TCRdb reprocessed the 5' RACE reads with MiXCR, giving one entry per CDR3 protein. The profile shows about 70,000 distinct CDR3 sequences, around 8.9% of them singletons. The chain employs TRBV6-1 and TRBJ1-3, with 7 bases that match TRBD1. This receptor was taken from a female donor with early-stage non-small cell lung cancer. Sequencing was performed on PBMCs, taken at follow-up. The CDR3 region has the DNA TGTGCCAGCAGTGCTCACTCAGGGGGACCTGGAAACACCATATATTTT. Protein sequence: CASSAHSGGPGNTIYF.